The clone carrying this T cell receptor (beta chain) was counted a few times. Its antigen remains unidentified. Everyone who donated was a healthy Caucasian. CDR1 is SGHVS, CDR2 FQNEAQ, per germline. The CDR3 runs to 19 residues. Unmatched junction bases numbered 8, after V lost 2 bases and J lost 0 bases. A universal primer site was incorporated via template switching, and the cDNA contained unique molecular identifiers. Each CDR3 protein gets one entry after TCRdb re-called the 5' RACE reads with MiXCR. The sample shows 450,000 or so distinct CDR3 sequences, about 18% of them seen only once. These data come from a study of identical twins. Study-level points and caveats: Beta clonotypes that were abundant in cord blood contained fewer insertions, a pattern absent from memory repertoires. Invariant MAIT and iNKT cells may have partly biased zero-insertion analyses.

Specimen: naive T cells sorted from blood. The V call is TRBV7-8, the J call TRBJ2-4; the match to TRBD2 covers 12 bases. The receptor was derived from a man aged 45-60 years in good health. The DNA for the CDR3 is TGTGCCAGCAGCTTAAACCCGGGACTAGCGGGCCTAGCCAAAAACATTCAGTACTTC. Amino acid sequence: CASSLNPGLAGLAKNIQYF.